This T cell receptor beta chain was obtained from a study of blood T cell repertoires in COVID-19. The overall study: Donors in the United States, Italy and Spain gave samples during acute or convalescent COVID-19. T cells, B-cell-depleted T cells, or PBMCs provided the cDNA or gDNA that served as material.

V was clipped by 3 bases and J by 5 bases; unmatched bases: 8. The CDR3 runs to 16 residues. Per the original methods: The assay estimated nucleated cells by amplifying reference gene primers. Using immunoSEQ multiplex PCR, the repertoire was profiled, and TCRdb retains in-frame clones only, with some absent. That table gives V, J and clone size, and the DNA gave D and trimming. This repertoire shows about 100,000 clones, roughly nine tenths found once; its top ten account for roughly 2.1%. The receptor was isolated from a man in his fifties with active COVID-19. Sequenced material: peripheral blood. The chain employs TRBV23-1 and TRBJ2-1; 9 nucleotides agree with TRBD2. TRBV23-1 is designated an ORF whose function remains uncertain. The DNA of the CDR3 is TGCGCCAGCAGTCATTATGGCGGGAGGGTAAACAATGAGCAGTTCTTC. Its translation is CASSHYGGRVNNEQFF.